This passage covers 24 T cell receptor beta chains from one sample sequenced in a study of T cell repertoires in aging, cancer and after chemotherapy. Amplification of TCR beta used genomic DNA extracted from peripheral blood. Rearranged V-D-J TRB sequences were amplified with a mixed TRB-A/B primer pool. TCRdb passed the multiplex PCR reads through MiXCR, listing each CDR3 protein once. Here the sample spans 4,000 to 5,000 distinct CDR3 sequences, around 26% being singletons. The specimen was blood. These receptors all come from a human donor with a blood cancer.

A few counts support this clonotype. The chain has TRBV7-2 and TRBJ2-7; D gene unclear. Trimming left V 5 bases short and J 7 bases short, with 18 bases between. The CDR3 extends over 14 amino acids. The germline V gene encodes CDR1 SGHTA and CDR2 FQGNSA. This CDR3 reads CASSPVNSIREQYF. CDR3 sequence (DNA): TGTGCCAGCAGCCCGGTTAACAGCATAAGGGAGCAGTACTTC. Based on the CDR3 plus reference TRBV7-2 and TRBJ2-7, the full variable domain is GAGVSQSPSNKVTEKGKDVELRCDPISGHTALYWYRQSLGQGLEFLIYFQGNSAPDKSGLPSDRFSAERTGGSVSTLTIQRTQQEDSAVYLCASSPVNSIREQYFGPGTRLTVT.

There are a few counts of this clonotype. The chain joins TRBV4-2 to TRBJ2-5; D is ambiguous. The germline V gene has CDR1 LGHNA and CDR2 YNFKEQ. Trimming left V 4 bases short and J 4 bases short, with 4 bases between. The CDR3 covers 11 residues. In nucleotides, the CDR3 is TGTGCCAGCAGCCTGAGAGAGACCCAGTACTTC. Its protein is CASSLRETQYF.

Only a few counts were recorded for this clonotype. This chain uses TRBV6-5 with TRBJ1-5; 7 positions match TRBD1. Germline V CDR1 and CDR2: MNHEY, SVGAGI. Trimming took 5 bases from V and 7 from J; bases not matched to a gene: 14. This CDR3 has 16 residues. The DNA of the CDR3 is TGTGCCAGCAGTCGCTCCCGACAGGGCGTTTGGCAGCCCCAGCATTTT. It codes for CASSRSRQGVWQPQHF.

This clonotype was seen a few times. The V and J genes are TRBV7-6 and TRBJ2-5, with TRBD1 matching 8 bases. This CDR3 spans 14 amino acids. Germline-derived CDR1 and CDR2 are SGHVS and FNYEAQ. After removal of 11 bases from V and 3 bases from J, the junction contained 11 bases not matched to a gene. CDR3 protein: CAGTRHRGEETQYF. CDR3 coding DNA: TGTGCCGGCACACGGCACAGGGGGGAAGAGACCCAGTACTTC.

This clonotype was observed a handful of times. V is TRBV27 and J is TRBJ2-5; 9 bases match TRBD1. This CDR3 is 15 amino acids long. J gave up 5 bases and V 5 bases, and 9 bases lay outside the gene matches. CDR1 and CDR2 (germline): MNHEY, SMNVEV (reference sequence). Written as DNA, the CDR3 is TGTGCCAGCAGTCCAAGGGGACAGGGTCCGGAGACCCAGTACTTC. Protein: CASSPRGQGPETQYF.

The chain employs TRBV20-1 and TRBJ2-3, with TRBD2 matching 13 bases. The V segment lost 6 bases and the J segment 4 bases; nucleotides outside the gene matches: 4. CDR3 size: 14 residues. CDR1 and CDR2 from the germline V gene are DFQATT and SNEGSKA (reference sequence). DNA for the CDR3: TGCAGTGCCTGGACTAGCGGGAGTTCAGATACGCAGTATTTT. Encoded protein: CSAWTSGSSDTQYF.

The chain joins TRBV11-3 to TRBJ2-7; D could derive from TRBD1 or TRBD2 (6 bases each). Trimming cost V 5 bases and J 2 bases, with 13 bases left between them. The CDR3 spans 14 residues. Germline CDR1 SGHNT, CDR2 YENEEA. This chain's CDR3 is CASSPSGGTYEQYF. The CDR3, as DNA: TGTGCCAGCAGCCCTTCCGGGGGCACCTACGAGCAGTACTTC.

The table lists this clonotype with a few counts. The chain is built from TRBV15 and TRBJ1-2; D uncertain. Trimming removed 0 bases at V and 0 bases at J, with 11 bases between. This CDR3 is built from 16 residues. Germline values: CDR1 LNHNV, CDR2 YYDKDF (reference sequence). This CDR3 reads CATSRDGKGSNYGYTF. CDR3 nucleotide sequence: TGTGCCACCAGCAGAGATGGGAAGGGTTCTAACTATGGCTACACCTTC.

This clonotype is judged medium-sized. The chain recombines TRBV6-5 with TRBJ1-2; D not resolved. Trimming took 5 bases from V and 2 from J, leaving 9 bases between them. Germline CDR1 MNHEY, CDR2 SVGAGI. The CDR3 runs 13 residues. The DNA for the CDR3 is TGTGCCAGCAGTCCGGGTCCGAACTATGGCTACACCTTC. It encodes CASSPGPNYGYTF.

The chain combines TRBV27 with TRBJ1-1; 11 nucleotides agree with TRBD1. The V and J ends lost 4 bases and 1 base, in that order; junction bases with no gene match: 8. The CDR3 spans 17 residues. Germline CDR1 and CDR2: MNHEY and SMNVEV (reference sequence). CDR3 loop: CASSSTDRGHGNTEAFF. For the CDR3, the DNA is TGTGCCAGCAGTTCCACGGACAGGGGGCATGGGAACACTGAAGCTTTCTTT.

The V call is TRBV6-6, the J call TRBJ1-1, with unresolved D. The V gene lost 6 bases and the J gene lost 6 bases, with 11 bases spanning the gap. The germline gives CDR1 MNHNY, CDR2 SVGAGI (reference sequence). The CDR3 is 12 residues long. The CDR3 region has the DNA TGTGCCAGCAGACCGGAACCCTCTGAAGCTTTCTTT. Protein: CASRPEPSEAFF.

CDR3 nucleotides: TGTGCCAGTATATCCGTCAGCATGAACACTGAAGCTTTCTTT. Translation: CASISVSMNTEAFF. The chain employs TRBV19 and TRBJ1-1; D uncertain. Trimming left V 7 bases short and J 0 bases short, with 12 bases between. The CDR3 covers 14 residues. Germline CDR1 and CDR2: LNHDA and SQIVND (reference sequence). The variable domain in full, with the rest retrieved from reference TRBV19 and TRBJ1-1, is DGGITQSPKYLFRKEGQNVTLSCEQNLNHDAMYWYRQDPGQGLRLIYYSQIVNDFQKGDIAEGYSVSREKKESFPLTVTSAQKNPTAFYLCASISVSMNTEAFFGQGTRLTVV.

This chain uses TRBV27 with TRBJ2-2, with D unresolved. The germline V gene has CDR1 MNHEY and CDR2 SMNVEV (reference sequence). The V end lost 3 bases, the J end lost 2 bases, and 10 bases lay between the germline ends. The CDR3 is 15 amino acids. This chain's CDR3 is CASSFDSTNTGELFF. The CDR3 nucleotides are TGTGCCAGCAGTTTCGATTCTACTAACACCGGGGAGCTGTTTTTT.

This clonotype is deemed medium-sized. The V gene is TRBV12-3 or TRBV12-4, the J gene TRBJ2-7; the D is unclear. Trimming took off 4 bases at V and 3 bases at J, with 10 bases between the two ends. This CDR3 is built from 13 residues. CDR3 sequence: CASSSRPLYEQYF. CDR3 bases: TGTGCCAGCAGTTCCCGCCCCCTCTACGAGCAGTACTTC.

This chain links TRBV20-1 with TRBJ1-5, with 7 bases matching TRBD1. The germline V gene encodes CDR1 DFQATT and CDR2 SNEGSKA (reference sequence). The CDR3 loop spans 14 amino acids. V lost 6 bases, J lost 1 base, and 6 bases stayed unmatched. The CDR3 region has the DNA TGCAGTGCCCCTCGGGGACAGAGCAATCAGCCCCAGCATTTT. Amino acids: CSAPRGQSNQPQHF.

The chain's CDR3 is CASSESGTGSYEQYF. In DNA form, the CDR3 reads TGTGCCAGCAGTGAATCCGGGACAGGGTCCTACGAGCAGTACTTC. This chain joins TRBV6-5 and TRBJ2-7; the match to TRBD1 covers 9 bases. This CDR3 contains 15 residues. Trimming removed 5 bases from V and 1 base from J; junction bases left unmatched: 6. Germline V gene data show CDR1 as MNHEY and CDR2 as SVGAGI.

Details on this clonotype: At one end the junction does not follow the germline gene, possibly because of a read error. The chain recombines TRBV5-6 with TRBJ1-3; weak D call: TRBD1 (6 bases). CDR1 and CDR2 from the germline V gene are SGHDT and YYEEEE. This CDR3 spans 16 amino acids. The CDR3 DNA follows: TGCGCCAGCAGCGCAAGCGTAGGGGGATCTGGAAACACCATATATTTT. It translates to CASSASVGGSGNTIYF. Filled out from reference TRBV5-6 and TRBJ1-3, the complete variable domain reads DAGVTQSPTHLIKTRGQQVTLRCSPKSGHDTVSWYQQALGQGPQFIFQYYEEEERQRGNFPDRFSGHQFPNYSSELNVNALLLGDSALYLCASSASVGGSGNTIYFGEGSWLTVV.

This rearrangement joins TRBV5-4 to TRBJ1-4; the D is unclear. Trimming shortened V by 2 bases and J by 1 base, and 6 bases separated the two germline ends. Germline V gives CDR1 SGHNT, CDR2 YYREEE (reference sequence). The CDR3 spans 14 residues. CDR3 region: CASSFVGTNEKLFF. The CDR3 DNA is TGTGCCAGCAGCTTCGTGGGAACTAATGAAAAACTGTTTTTT.

The chain uses TRBV12-3 or TRBV12-4 and TRBJ2-7, with D perhaps TRBD1 (5 bases). The CDR3 runs 15 residues. The germline V and J ends were trimmed by 3 bases and 1 base, with 13 bases remaining between them. The chain's CDR3 is CASSLKGIRSYEQYF. The CDR3 coding sequence is TGTGCCAGCAGTTTGAAGGGGATCAGATCCTACGAGCAGTACTTC.

This clonotype was picked up a small number of times. This sequence joins TRBV27 and TRBJ2-3; D may be TRBD2 (6 bases). Looked up from germline, CDR1 is MNHEY and CDR2 is SMNVEV (reference sequence). Between the trimmed V and J ends, which lost 5 bases and 6 bases, there was a span of 18 bases. CDR3 size: 15 residues. The CDR3 DNA sequence: TGTGCCAGCAGTCCCCCGGGACTGTCAAGGGATACGCAGTATTTT. Translation: CASSPPGLSRDTQYF.

This sequence joins TRBV19 and TRBJ2-7; 8 bases align to TRBD2. Germline V gene data show CDR1 as LNHDA and CDR2 as SQIVND (reference sequence). This CDR3 region has 14 residues. V lost 7 bases to trimming and J lost 3 bases; unmatched junction nucleotides: 8. CDR3: CASTKTGTSYEQYF. The DNA of the CDR3 is TGTGCCAGTACAAAAACCGGGACTAGCTACGAGCAGTACTTC.

Relative to its sample, this clonotype is medium-sized. The rearrangement joins TRBV15 to TRBJ2-3; 11 bases align to TRBD2. V trimming: 8 bases; J trimming: 2 bases; junction bases outside the gene matches: 6. The germline V gene encodes CDR1 LNHNV and CDR2 YYDKDF (reference sequence). The CDR3 has 15 amino acids. The DNA for the CDR3 is TGTGCCACCCAGAATAGCGGGAGGGCCACAGATACGCAGTATTTT. Translated: CATQNSGRATDTQYF. Supplemented by reference TRBV15 and TRBJ2-3, the full variable domain reads DAMVIQNPRYQVTQFGKPVTLSCSQTLNHNVMYWYQQKSSQAPKLLFHYYDKDFNNEADTPDNFQSRRPNTSFCFLDIRSPGLGDTAMYLCATQNSGRATDTQYFGPGTRLTVL.

This clonotype came up a few times. The V gene is TRBV12-3 or TRBV12-4, the J gene TRBJ2-7; D gene unclear. This CDR3 region has 11 residues. V lost 5 bases and J lost 4, with 6 bases in between. CDR3: CASSQKYEQYF. As DNA, the CDR3 is TGTGCCAGCAGTCAAAAGTACGAGCAGTACTTC.

The sample holds one count of this clonotype. The chain links TRBV20-1 to TRBJ1-2; 9 bases line up with TRBD1. CDR1 and CDR2 from the germline V gene are DFQATT and SNEGSKA (reference sequence). This CDR3 is 15 amino acids long. With 6 bases clipped from V and 4 bases from J, the junction kept 12 bases outside the gene matches. The CDR3 loop is CSASLSGQGLYGYTF. CDR3 DNA: TGCAGTGCCTCATTGTCGGGACAGGGACTCTATGGCTACACCTTC.